This TCR beta chain was found in a study of T cell responses to AZD1222 COVID-19 vaccine. General study results and limits: Spike-wide vaccine-associated CD4 TCRs dominated at 160-218 and 743-854. The study identified only six AZD1222 recipients as seropositive at baseline. Mostly white British, mostly female donors; authors suggested clonal diversity may be underestimated.

Using immunoSEQ multiplex PCR, the repertoire was profiled, and TCRdb retains in-frame clones only, with some absent. The data hold 85,000 to 100,000 clones, with about 89% observed a single time. On this clone: Antigen specificity is unknown.

The CDR3 totals 13 residues. Germline lookup yields CDR1 DFQATT and CDR2 SNEGSKA (reference sequence). V shed 3 bases and J shed 0 bases, with 5 bases lying between them. This receptor was taken from an adult who received the AZD1222 COVID-19 vaccine. The chain employs TRBV20-1 and TRBJ2-2, with D hard to call. Sequences were derived from peripheral blood, sampled 28 days after the second AZD1222 dose. CDR3: CSASSPNTGELFF. As DNA, the CDR3 is TGCAGTGCTAGTTCACCGAACACCGGGGAGCTGTTTTTT.